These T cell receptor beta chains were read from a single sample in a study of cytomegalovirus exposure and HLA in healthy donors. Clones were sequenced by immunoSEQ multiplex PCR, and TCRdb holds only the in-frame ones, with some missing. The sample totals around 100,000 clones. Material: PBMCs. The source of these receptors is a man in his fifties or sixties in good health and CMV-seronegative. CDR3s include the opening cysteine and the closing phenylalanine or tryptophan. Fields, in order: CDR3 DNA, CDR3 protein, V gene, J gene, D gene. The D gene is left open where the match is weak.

CDR3 DNA: TGTGCCAGCACCCCCGATAGCTACGAGCAGTACTTC
CDR3 protein: CASTPDSYEQYF
V gene: TRBV2
J gene: TRBJ2-7
D gene: .

CDR3 DNA: TGTGCCAGCTCACCGGGGGGACCATACAATGAGCAGTTCTTC
CDR3 protein: CASSPGGPYNEQFF
V gene: TRBV18
J gene: TRBJ2-1
D gene: .

CDR3 DNA: TGTGCCAGCAGCCACGGGGGGGCGAACACTGAAGCTTTCTTT
CDR3 protein: CASSHGGANTEAFF
V gene: TRBV11-3
J gene: TRBJ1-1
D gene: .

CDR3 DNA: TGTGCCAGCAGCAAAGTGGACACCCTTAACTATGGCTACACCTTC
CDR3 protein: CASSKVDTLNYGYTF
V gene: TRBV7-8
J gene: TRBJ1-2
D gene: .

CDR3 DNA: TGTGCCAGCAGCTTAGGAGGCCTAAAAAACATTCAGTACTTC
CDR3 protein: CASSLGGLKNIQYF
V gene: TRBV11-1
J gene: TRBJ2-4
D gene: .

CDR3 DNA: TGTGCCAGCAGCTTGAGGACTAGCGGCCAGAGCTCCTACGAGCAGTACTTC
CDR3 protein: CASSLRTSGQSSYEQYF
V gene: TRBV7-2
J gene: TRBJ2-7
D gene: TRBD2

CDR3 DNA: TGTGCCAGTACTGGGGGTAGGGAAGGGGAGGACTATGGCTACACCTTC
CDR3 protein: CASTGGREGEDYGYTF
V gene: TRBV19
J gene: TRBJ1-2
D gene: .

CDR3 DNA: TGCAGCGCCGACCCGGGGAGGGATACGCAGTATTTT
CDR3 protein: CSADPGRDTQYF
V gene: TRBV29-1
J gene: TRBJ2-3
D gene: .

CDR3 DNA: TGTGCCAGCAGCCAAGGCCGGGACAGGGTCTGGTATGGCTACACCTTC
CDR3 protein: CASSQGRDRVWYGYTF
V gene: TRBV7-8
J gene: TRBJ1-2
D gene: TRBD1

CDR3 DNA: TGCGCCAGCAGCTTTCTTGACAGGGAAGAGACCCAGTACTTC
CDR3 protein: CASSFLDREETQYF
V gene: TRBV5-1
J gene: TRBJ2-5
D gene: TRBD1

CDR3 DNA: TGTGCCAGTAAGCACAGGCTATCCAGCAACACTGAAGCTTTCTTT
CDR3 protein: CASKHRLSSNTEAFF
V gene: TRBV19
J gene: TRBJ1-1
D gene: .

CDR3 DNA: TGTGCCAGCAGCTCCCGTCTAGCGGGAGTAAGTGTAAATGAGCAGTTCTTC
CDR3 protein: CASSSRLAGVSVNEQFF
V gene: TRBV9
J gene: TRBJ2-1
D gene: TRBD2

CDR3 DNA: TGTGCCAGCGGTAAAACTGATTTTAACTATGGCTACACCTTC
CDR3 protein: CASGKTDFNYGYTF
V gene: TRBV27
J gene: TRBJ1-2
D gene: .

CDR3 DNA: TGTGCCAGCAGTGACATGAGACAGGGTAACACCGGGGAGCTGTTTTTT
CDR3 protein: CASSDMRQGNTGELFF
V gene: TRBV2
J gene: TRBJ2-2
D gene: TRBD1

CDR3 DNA: TGTGCCAGTAGTATGATTTTGGCTTCCACAGATACGCAGTATTTT
CDR3 protein: CASSMILASTDTQYF
V gene: TRBV19
J gene: TRBJ2-3
D gene: .

CDR3 DNA: TGTGCCAGCAGTTACTCGACTGTCACTGAAGCTTTCTTT
CDR3 protein: CASSYSTVTEAFF
V gene: TRBV6-5
J gene: TRBJ1-1
D gene: .

CDR3 DNA: TGTGCCAGCAGCCTCTCTGGAAACACCATATATTTT
CDR3 protein: CASSLSGNTIYF
V gene: TRBV2
J gene: TRBJ1-3
D gene: .

CDR3 DNA: TGCGCCAGCAGCTTGGCGGGACAGGGCACTGAAGCTTTCTTT
CDR3 protein: CASSLAGQGTEAFF
V gene: TRBV5-1
J gene: TRBJ1-1
D gene: TRBD1

CDR3 DNA: TGTGCCAGCAGCTTCTGGACAGGGAGGAGTGAAAAACTGTTTTTT
CDR3 protein: CASSFWTGRSEKLFF
V gene: TRBV7-9
J gene: TRBJ1-4
D gene: TRBD1

CDR3 DNA: TGCGCCAGCAGCGTCCCGGGACAGGGGGTTCGCTACACCTTC
CDR3 protein: CASSVPGQGVRYTF
V gene: TRBV5-1
J gene: TRBJ1-2
D gene: TRBD1

CDR3 DNA: TGTGCCAGCAGCCAAGATCGCGGGAGGTCCTACAATGAGCAGTTCTTC
CDR3 protein: CASSQDRGRSYNEQFF
V gene: TRBV14
J gene: TRBJ2-1
D gene: TRBD2

CDR3 DNA: TGCGCCAGCAGCCAAGATCTAAGCACAGATACGCAGTATTTT
CDR3 protein: CASSQDLSTDTQYF
V gene: TRBV4-3
J gene: TRBJ2-3
D gene: .

CDR3 DNA: TGTGCCAGCAGCGTAGCAACTCCCGACAATGAGCAGTTCTTC
CDR3 protein: CASSVATPDNEQFF
V gene: TRBV9
J gene: TRBJ2-1
D gene: .

CDR3 DNA: TGTGCCACCAGCAGAGTGACAGGGGTAGTACTATCGGAGCAGTACTTC
CDR3 protein: CATSRVTGVVLSEQYF
V gene: TRBV15
J gene: TRBJ2-7
D gene: TRBD1

CDR3 DNA: TGTGCCAGCAGCCCCCAAAACTATGGCTACACCTTC
CDR3 protein: CASSPQNYGYTF
V gene: TRBV6-5
J gene: TRBJ1-2
D gene: .

CDR3 DNA: TGTGCCAGCACCACGACTAGCGGCTCGGGCCAGACCCAGTACTTC
CDR3 protein: CASTTTSGSGQTQYF
V gene: TRBV27
J gene: TRBJ2-5
D gene: TRBD2

CDR3 DNA: TGTGCCAGCCAGGACAGGGCGACCTACGAGCAGTACTTC
CDR3 protein: CASQDRATYEQYF
V gene: TRBV5-4
J gene: TRBJ2-7
D gene: TRBD1

CDR3 DNA: TGTGCCAGCAGCTTGGAGGGGGCACTGAACACTGAAGCTTTCTTT
CDR3 protein: CASSLEGALNTEAFF
V gene: TRBV5-4
J gene: TRBJ1-1
D gene: TRBD1

CDR3 DNA: TGTGCCAGCTCACCACCCACTCTAAGCACTGAAGCTTTCTTT
CDR3 protein: CASSPPTLSTEAFF
V gene: TRBV18
J gene: TRBJ1-1
D gene: .

CDR3 DNA: TGTGCCAGCAGTTCCCAAGAACGGACAGGGATCATTGGCTACACCTTC
CDR3 protein: CASSSQERTGIIGYTF
V gene: TRBV6-6
J gene: TRBJ1-2
D gene: TRBD1

CDR3 DNA: TGTGCCAGTAGTATAGGGACAGGGGTTTCCTACGAGCAGTACTTC
CDR3 protein: CASSIGTGVSYEQYF
V gene: TRBV19
J gene: TRBJ2-7
D gene: TRBD1

CDR3 DNA: TGTGCCAGCAGTTACTCGCTAGCGGGAGCCGGGGAGCTGTTTTTT
CDR3 protein: CASSYSLAGAGELFF
V gene: TRBV6-5
J gene: TRBJ2-2
D gene: TRBD2

CDR3 DNA: TGTGCCAGCAGCTTAGCGCATAGACAGAAAGAGACCCAGTACTTC
CDR3 protein: CASSLAHRQKETQYF
V gene: TRBV7-9
J gene: TRBJ2-5
D gene: .

CDR3 DNA: TGTGCCAGTAGTATAGTGGACAGGCCCTCTGGGGCCAACGTCCTGACTTTC
CDR3 protein: CASSIVDRPSGANVLTF
V gene: TRBV19
J gene: TRBJ2-6
D gene: TRBD1

CDR3 DNA: TGTGCGAGCGGTGACACCGGGGAGCTGTTTTTT
CDR3 protein: CASGDTGELFF
V gene: TRBV19
J gene: TRBJ2-2
D gene: .

CDR3 DNA: TGTGCCAGCTCACCGCCAGGGGCCACAGATACGCAGTATTTT
CDR3 protein: CASSPPGATDTQYF
V gene: TRBV18
J gene: TRBJ2-3
D gene: .

CDR3 DNA: TGCAGCGTTGCTCCGGGACAAAGCACAGATACGCAGTATTTT
CDR3 protein: CSVAPGQSTDTQYF
V gene: TRBV29-1
J gene: TRBJ2-3
D gene: .

CDR3 DNA: TGTGCCAGCAGTGAAGGGGGGGACAGTCACACAGATACGCAGTATTTT
CDR3 protein: CASSEGGDSHTDTQYF
V gene: TRBV6-1
J gene: TRBJ2-3
D gene: .

CDR3 DNA: TGCGCCAGCAGCTTGGATCCAGCGGCCTACAATGAGCAGTTCTTC
CDR3 protein: CASSLDPAAYNEQFF
V gene: TRBV5-1
J gene: TRBJ2-1
D gene: .

CDR3 DNA: TGTGCCAGCAGCTCTGGACTAGCGGGCAATGAGCAGTTCTTC
CDR3 protein: CASSSGLAGNEQFF
V gene: TRBV11-2
J gene: TRBJ2-1
D gene: TRBD2

CDR3 DNA: TGTGCCTGGAATTCAAGAGCGGGGACTAGCGGCTACAATGAGCAGTTCTTC
CDR3 protein: CAWNSRAGTSGYNEQFF
V gene: TRBV30
J gene: TRBJ2-1
D gene: TRBD2

CDR3 DNA: TGCAGCGTTCAGACAGATAGCTCCTACGAGCAGTACTTC
CDR3 protein: CSVQTDSSYEQYF
V gene: TRBV29-1
J gene: TRBJ2-7
D gene: .

CDR3 DNA: TGTGCCAGCAGTGCTACCCGGGGTGCCTACGAGCAGTACTTC
CDR3 protein: CASSATRGAYEQYF
V gene: TRBV6-1
J gene: TRBJ2-7
D gene: .

CDR3 DNA: TGTGCCAGTAGTCCTAGTTACGCTGGAAACACCATATATTTT
CDR3 protein: CASSPSYAGNTIYF
V gene: TRBV19
J gene: TRBJ1-3
D gene: .

CDR3 DNA: TGTGCCAGCAGTGGCTCTCTAGCGGGGTCCCAAGAGACCCAGTACTTC
CDR3 protein: CASSGSLAGSQETQYF
V gene: TRBV6-1
J gene: TRBJ2-5
D gene: TRBD2

CDR3 DNA: TGTGCCAGCTCACCAAGGACTTCCCGGGTCTATGGCTACACCTTC
CDR3 protein: CASSPRTSRVYGYTF
V gene: TRBV18
J gene: TRBJ1-2
D gene: .

CDR3 DNA: TGTGCCAGCAGTTTCGGGGTTGATGGCTACACCTTC
CDR3 protein: CASSFGVDGYTF
V gene: TRBV28
J gene: TRBJ1-2
D gene: .

CDR3 DNA: TGCGCCAGCAGCTTGGGACAGGGGCCCGCCTACGAGCAGTACTTC
CDR3 protein: CASSLGQGPAYEQYF
V gene: TRBV5-1
J gene: TRBJ2-7
D gene: TRBD1

CDR3 DNA: TGTGCCAGCAAGGCGGGGCTGGGCGGAAAACTGTTTTTT
CDR3 protein: CASKAGLGGKLFF
V gene: TRBV27
J gene: TRBJ1-4
D gene: .

CDR3 DNA: TGTGCCAGCAGCGTAGGGCGTGGCGGGCCCAATGAGCAGTTCTTC
CDR3 protein: CASSVGRGGPNEQFF
V gene: TRBV9
J gene: TRBJ2-1
D gene: .

CDR3 DNA: TGTGCCAGCAGCTTGAGACAGGCGAACTCCTACGAGCAGTACTTC
CDR3 protein: CASSLRQANSYEQYF
V gene: TRBV11-1
J gene: TRBJ2-7
D gene: .